The present entry profiles one T cell receptor beta chain with its context. This specimen comes from a study of cytomegalovirus exposure and HLA in healthy donors. Study overall: Some 87 million unique TCRs from HLA-typed donors were held in an early release of data.

60 Vbeta and 13 Jbeta primers were used in PCR. Profiled with immunoSEQ multiplex PCR; TCRdb holds only in-frame clones, not every one. The sample contains 20,000 to 30,000 clones, roughly three quarters of which appear only once. Germline CDR1 and CDR2: SGHRS and YFSETQ. V was shortened by 4 bases and J by 4 bases, with 18 bases between the two germline ends. This CDR3 is built from 15 residues. The sequencing sample was made of PBMCs. The TCR comes from a male donor in good health and CMV-seronegative. This sequence joins TRBV5-1 and TRBJ2-7, with D tentatively TRBD1 (5 bases). The CDR3 DNA is TGCGCCAGCAGCGATCCCGACAAGGGGCCATACGAGCAGTACTTC. Its protein product is CASSDPDKGPYEQYF.